This T cell receptor (beta chain) was recorded in a study of chemoradiotherapy in HPV16-positive cancers. Overall study: Candidate HPV-specific T-cell clones and common TCR motifs came from functional assays in a couple of HPV16-positive patients.

Regarding this clone: Its specificity is not known.

The CDR3 loop spans 16 amino acids. Trimming removed 2 bases from V and 7 bases from J; junction bases left unmatched: 11. Looked up from germline, CDR1 is MDHEN and CDR2 is SYDVKM. Findings and limits, study-wide: Candidate HPV-specific clones and E7-related TCR motifs grew in tumor during treatment. The functional HPV-specific definition rests on just a couple of HPV16-positive patients. For HPV16-positive patients, expanding HPV-responsive T cells associated with longer recurrence-free survival.

Assay: immunoSEQ multiplex PCR; the TCRdb copy retains only in-frame clones and omits some. Counted here are thousands of clones, roughly nine tenths occurring once; the ten biggest clones make up around 3.8%. The genes are TRBV28 and TRBJ2-1, with 7 bases that match TRBD2. The sequencing used blood, collected from a patient who underwent chemoradiotherapy. This receptor was identified in a human donor with HPV-associated anogenital cancer. The DNA for the CDR3 is TGTGCCAGCAGTTTAGGGCGAGCGGGAAGACCTAATGAGCAGTTCTTC. As protein: CASSLGRAGRPNEQFF.